One sample yielded the 10 T cell receptor beta chains listed below, sequenced in a study of graft-versus-host responses after intestinal transplantation. Using immunoSEQ multiplex PCR, the repertoire was profiled, and TCRdb retains in-frame clones only, with some absent. Found here are about 85,000 clones, approximately 80% of them singletons; the top ten hold approximately 0.78%. Which antigens these TCRs recognize remains unknown. The sequencing used unstimulated CD4+ T cells sorted from spleen or lymph node cells, collected before intestinal transplant. Receptors originate from a human donor who received an intestinal transplant.

V and J are TRBV2 and TRBJ1-3, with D possibly being TRBD1 (6 bases). V dropped 7 bases and J dropped 4 bases, with 14 bases sitting between them. The CDR3 contains 14 residues. Germline CDR1 and CDR2: SNHLY and FYNNEI. For the CDR3, the DNA is TGTGCCAGCACTACAGGGACCCGAGGAAACACCATATATTTT. Amino acid sequence: CASTTGTRGNTIYF.

V gene TRBV6-1 combines with J gene TRBJ2-5; 14 bases map to TRBD2. Germline values: CDR1 MNHNS, CDR2 SASEGT. This CDR3 comprises 15 residues. V was clipped by 4 bases and J by 5 bases; unmatched bases: 3. The CDR3 region is CASSGLAGGLETQYF. CDR3 bases: TGTGCCAGCAGTGGACTAGCGGGAGGGCTTGAGACCCAGTACTTC.

The chain carries TRBV29-1 and TRBJ2-5; 7 bases match TRBD2. The CDR3 is 11 residues long. Germline V gene lookup returns CDR1 SQVTM and CDR2 ANQGSEA. V lost 7 bases and J lost 7; bases outside the gene matches: 6. CDR3 DNA: TGCAGCGGGGAGGGTTTGGGGACCCAGTACTTC. Amino acid sequence: CSGEGLGTQYF.

The chain recombines TRBV9 with TRBJ2-5, with 10 bases identical to TRBD2. V shed 4 bases, J shed 2 bases, and the junction held 8 bases outside the gene matches. Germline assignment: CDR1 SGDLS and CDR2 YYNGEE. The CDR3 is 16 amino acids. The CDR3 region is CASSIIAGGRQETQYF. The CDR3 coding sequence is TGTGCCAGCAGCATAATAGCGGGGGGAAGACAAGAGACCCAGTACTTC.

This clone turned up a few times. The J gene is TRBJ1-5, the V gene TRBV7-2, with D unclear. The V end lost 1 base, the J end lost 4 bases, and 5 bases lay between the germline ends. CDR1 is SGHTA, CDR2 FQGNSA, per germline. This CDR3 is 13 amino acids long. Here the CDR3 reads CASSLVINQPQHF. In DNA, the CDR3 is TGTGCCAGCAGCTTAGTTATTAATCAGCCCCAGCATTTT.

This sequence joins TRBV4-2 and TRBJ1-4, with a weak D call TRBD1 (5 bases). Germline CDR1 is LGHNA and CDR2 is YNFKEQ. V lost 2 bases to trimming and J lost 3 bases, with 10 bases between them. The CDR3 loop spans 15 amino acids. CDR3 sequence reads: CASSQLEGANEKLFF. CDR3 DNA: TGTGCCAGCAGCCAATTGGAAGGGGCTAATGAAAAACTGTTTTTT.

This chain uses TRBV2 with TRBJ2-1; possible D gene TRBD2, 5 bases. CDR3 length: 12 amino acids. Trimming cost V 6 bases and J 7 bases, with 10 bases left between them. Germline CDR1 SNHLY, CDR2 FYNNEI. The CDR3 DNA reads as TGTGCCAGCAGCGGAGAGGGAAATGAGCAGTTCTTC. Residues: CASSGEGNEQFF. Looking up the rest from reference TRBV2 and TRBJ2-1 gives the full variable domain: EPEVTQTPSHQVTQMGQEVILRCVPISNHLYFYWYRQILGQKVEFLVSFYNNEISEKSEIFDDQFSVERPDGSNFTLKIRSTKLEDSAMYFCASSGEGNEQFFGPGTRLTVL.

The V and J genes are TRBV6-5 and TRBJ2-2; 9 bases match TRBD1. CDR1 and CDR2 from the germline V gene are MNHEY and SVGAGI. The CDR3 spans 15 residues. V shed 5 bases, J shed 2 bases, and the junction held 3 bases outside the gene matches. CDR3 sequence reads: CASSHRGRNTGELFF. Written as DNA, the CDR3 is TGTGCCAGCAGTCACAGGGGGCGAAACACCGGGGAGCTGTTTTTT.

This rearrangement joins TRBV28 to TRBJ2-7; 10 bases fit TRBD1. Germline V gene data show CDR1 as MDHEN and CDR2 as SYDVKM. V lost 3 bases to trimming and J lost 6 bases; unmatched junction nucleotides: 5. CDR3 size: 14 residues. The CDR3 protein is CASSFGTGVVEQYF. The CDR3 coding sequence is TGTGCCAGCAGTTTTGGGACAGGGGTAGTCGAGCAGTACTTC.

The chain has TRBV28 and TRBJ2-1; 7 bases align to TRBD2. CDR1 is MDHEN and CDR2 is SYDVKM in the germline V gene. The ends lost 6 bases at V and 1 base at J; junction bases unmatched: 6. This CDR3 has 15 residues. CDR3 nucleotide sequence: TGTGCCAGCAGGAGTAGCGGGTTGTCCTACAATGAGCAGTTCTTC. Translating it yields CASRSSGLSYNEQFF.